There are a few counts of the clone carrying this TCR beta chain. As yet, its antigen is unknown. TCRdb processed the 5' RACE reads anew with MiXCR; each CDR3 protein has one entry. Found here are 1.5 million to 2 million distinct CDR3 sequences, around 29% of them singletons; the top ten hold under 0.35%. The sample belongs to a study of identical twins. The CDR3 consists of 14 residues. V was shortened by 3 bases and J by 4 bases, with 9 bases between the two germline ends. In germline, CDR1 is ENHRY, CDR2 SYGVKD. General study points: Invariant cells of the MAIT and iNKT types might have partly distorted the zero-insertion analyses.

Material for sequencing was cord blood. The gene calls are TRBV10-3 and TRBJ2-2; D gene uncertain. The source is a newborn girl in good health. The CDR3 region has the DNA TGTGCCATCAGTGAAGGCGGTGCCACCGGGGAGCTGTTTTTT. Residues: CAISEGGATGELFF.